Reported below is one TCR beta chain. Its matching antigen is unknown. Time point specified: blood 4 weeks post-SBRT, at nephrectomy. Treatment noted: 15 Gy SBRT to primary tumor, nephrectomy 4 weeks later. Nephrectomy followed 15 Gy stereotactic body radiation by 4 weeks. This renal cell carcinoma was of the clear cell type. Clones were read by immunoSEQ multiplex PCR, and TCRdb kept only the in-frame ones, dropping some. The sample has fewer than 85,000 clones; around 89% are singletons. This entry belongs to a study of radiation and T cells in renal cell carcinoma. Study-wide points: From baseline, blood top tumor clonotypes peaked at 2 weeks post-radiation. Without pretreatment biopsies, baseline tumor clonotype presence was undetermined.

Germline-derived CDR1 and CDR2 are SGHAT and FQDESV (reference sequence). The CDR3 has 14 amino acids. V dropped 5 bases and J dropped 5 bases, with 15 bases sitting between them. The chain combines TRBV11-1 with TRBJ1-1; possibly TRBD1 for D (6 bases). The specimen was blood, collected from a patient whose treatment included radiotherapy and nephrectomy. The sequence was obtained from a woman in her 70s with renal cell carcinoma. The CDR3 loop reads CASSGPGAGTEAFF. Written as DNA, the CDR3 is TGTGCCAGCAGCGGGCCAGGGGCGGGAACTGAAGCTTTCTTT.